Each of the 20 T cell receptor beta chains below was sequenced from the same sample in a study of blood T cell repertoires in COVID-19. Produced via immunoSEQ multiplex PCR; TCRdb's table is partial and in-frame only. The table has under 45,000 clones, about 87% seen once. Source material: peripheral blood. The receptors were sampled from a man aged 40-55 years with COVID-19, enrolled during active disease.

The chain is built from TRBV27 and TRBJ1-1; D is ambiguous. This CDR3 spans 14 amino acids. The V gene lost 5 bases and the J gene lost 1 base, with 11 bases spanning the gap. CDR1 and CDR2 from the germline V gene are MNHEY and SMNVEV (reference sequence). The CDR3 protein is CASSLARGNTEAFF. CDR3 bases: TGTGCCAGCAGTCTCGCTCGGGGGAACACTGAAGCTTTCTTT.

The V and J genes are TRBV15 and TRBJ2-7; the match to TRBD2 covers 13 bases. Trimming took 0 bases from V and 3 from J; bases not matched to a gene: 2. CDR3 length equals 16 residues. Germline V gives CDR1 LNHNV, CDR2 YYDKDF (reference sequence). The CDR3 bases are TGTGCCACCAGCAGAGATCGACTAGCGGGAGGCTACGAGCAGTACTTC. Its translation: CATSRDRLAGGYEQYF.

V and J are TRBV21-1 and TRBJ2-2; the table's D call TRBD1 went unverified against the DNA. TRBV21-1 has pseudogene status. The CDR3 length is 15 residues. CDR3 sequence (DNA): TGTGCCACCGGCGATAAGGGGGCTGCCACCGGGGAGCTGTTTTTT. This sequence encodes CATGDKGAATGELFF.

The chain joins TRBV7-8 to TRBJ2-5; TRBD2 matches 9 bases. The J segment lost 4 bases and the V segment lost 8 bases, leaving 17 bases of the junction unmatched. The CDR3 contains 17 residues. CDR1 and CDR2 (germline): SGHVS, FQNEAQ. In DNA, the CDR3 is TGTGCCAGCGACTTAACCGCGGGAGGGGGGTTAAGAGAGACCCAGTACTTC. Translation gives CASDLTAGGGLRETQYF.

The count of this clone is one. CDR3 sequence reads: CASSSSGRETQYF. The DNA of the CDR3 is TGTGCCAGCAGTTCTAGCGGGAGAGAGACCCAGTACTTC. The chain has TRBV12-3 or TRBV12-4 and TRBJ2-5, with TRBD2 matching over 10 bases. V gave up 4 bases and J gave up 4 bases; unmatched junction bases: 0. This CDR3 contains 13 residues.

The chain recombines TRBV28 with TRBJ2-3; TRBD2 aligns across 7 bases. This CDR3 comprises 14 residues. Germline assignment: CDR1 MDHEN and CDR2 SYDVKM. V was clipped by 3 bases and J by 1 base; unmatched bases: 1. The CDR3 sequence: CASSFLAGTDTQYF. The CDR3 DNA is TGTGCCAGCAGTTTCCTAGCGGGCACAGATACGCAGTATTTT.

V usage is TRBV18 and J usage is TRBJ1-1; D uncertain. The ends were cut back, 5 bases at V and 8 bases at J, with 9 bases in the middle. Per germline, CDR1 KGHSH and CDR2 LQKENI. CDR3 length: 11 amino acids. Written as DNA, the CDR3 is TGTGCCAGCTCAGCAGAGGCCGAAGCTTTCTTT. It translates to CASSAEAEAFF.

The chain joins TRBV7-9 to TRBJ1-2; TRBD1 matches 9 bases. This CDR3 comprises 15 residues. Germline V gene sequence: CDR1 SEHNR, CDR2 FQNEAQ (reference sequence). Trimming cost V 5 bases and J 5 bases; bases outside gene matches: 9. In DNA, the CDR3 is TGTGCCAGCAGCCAATCCGACAGGGGGGATTATGGCTACACCTTC. Translation gives CASSQSDRGDYGYTF.

This chain uses TRBV4-1 with TRBJ2-5; 14 positions agree with TRBD2. CDR1 and CDR2 (germline): MGHRA, YSYEKL. This CDR3 spans 18 amino acids. V shed 0 bases and J 5 bases; nucleotides not matched to a gene: 8. CDR3 DNA sequence: TGCGCCAGCAGCCAAGATAGGAGACTAGCGGGGGGGCCGGAGACCCAGTACTTC. The encoded protein is CASSQDRRLAGGPETQYF.

The chain has TRBV24-1 and TRBJ1-1; possibly TRBD1 for D (6 bases). Germline CDR1 reads KGHDR; CDR2 reads SFDVKD. V shed 4 bases and J shed 6 bases, with 14 bases lying between them. This CDR3 has 14 amino acids. The CDR3 DNA sequence: TGTGCCACCAGTGAAAGTACAGGGAGGGCTGAAGCTTTCTTT. Protein sequence: CATSESTGRAEAFF.

The gene calls are TRBV27 and TRBJ1-2; 10 nucleotides line up with TRBD1. After removal of 6 bases from V and 4 bases from J, the junction contained 5 bases not matched to a gene. CDR3 size: 14 residues. Germline V lookup: CDR1 MNHEY, CDR2 SMNVEV (reference sequence). The CDR3 is CASSLRDRGYGYTF. CDR3 nucleotide sequence: TGTGCCAGCAGCCTTCGGGACAGGGGCTATGGCTACACCTTC.

The genes are TRBV30 and TRBJ1-6; tentatively, D is TRBD1 (5 bases). From germline, CDR1 is GTSNPN and CDR2 SVGIG (reference sequence). This CDR3 region has 13 residues. V lost 5 bases and J 8 bases, leaving 13 bases between the germline ends. CDR3 nucleotide sequence: TGTGCCTGGGGGGGTTGGGGCGATTCACCCCTCCACTTT. Translated: CAWGGWGDSPLHF.

The gene calls are TRBV10-3 and TRBJ1-1; D remains unclear. The germline V and J ends were trimmed by 6 bases and 4 bases, with 15 bases remaining between them. From germline, CDR1 is ENHRY and CDR2 SYGVKD. The CDR3 sequence is 14 residues long. The CDR3 region has the DNA TGTGCCATCAGGGTGAAGCCCCATGGCACTGAAGCTTTCTTT. Protein: CAIRVKPHGTEAFF.

The chain carries TRBV19 and TRBJ2-1, with D uncertain. The germline V gene has CDR1 LNHDA and CDR2 SQIVND (reference sequence). The CDR3 is made up of 11 amino acids. V was pared by 6 bases and J by 7 bases, with 7 bases between. The CDR3 region is CASRRYNEQFF. The CDR3 DNA is TGTGCCAGTAGGAGGTATAATGAGCAGTTCTTC.

The genes are TRBV5-8 and TRBJ2-7; D perhaps matches TRBD2 (6 bases). The V end lost 7 bases, the J end lost 6 bases, and 14 bases lay between the germline ends. The CDR3 is 12 residues long. Germline CDR1 is SGHTS and CDR2 is YDEGEE. In DNA, the CDR3 is TGTGCCAGCGCCGGAGGGGTTAGCGAGCAGTACTTC. The encoded protein is CASAGGVSEQYF.

The chain has TRBV3-1 (or the pseudogene TRBV3-2) and TRBJ1-2, with 7 bases identical to TRBD1. Losses at the gene ends were 1 base for V and 6 bases for J; bases not matched to a gene: 5. Germline CDR1 reads LGHDT; CDR2 reads YNNKEL (reference sequence). This CDR3 comprises 14 residues. The CDR3 protein is CASSQVEGANGYTF. The CDR3 region has the DNA TGTGCCAGCAGCCAAGTTGAGGGGGCTAATGGCTACACCTTC.

The chain combines TRBV19 with TRBJ2-2; 12 nucleotides line up with TRBD2. The V gene's germline CDR1 is LNHDA and CDR2 SQIVND (reference sequence). The CDR3 loop spans 15 amino acids. Germline trimming cut 3 bases from V and 6 bases from J; bases unmatched to any gene: 2. CDR3 DNA: TGTGCCAGTAGTATGCTAGCGGGAGGGGCCGGGGAGCTGTTTTTT. It is translated as CASSMLAGGAGELFF. Looking up the rest from reference TRBV19 and TRBJ2-2 gives the full variable domain: DGGITQSPKYLFRKEGQNVTLSCEQNLNHDAMYWYRQDPGQGLRLIYYSQIVNDFQKGDIAEGYSVSREKKESFPLTVTSAQKNPTAFYLCASSMLAGGAGELFFGEGSRLTVL.

This chain joins TRBV3-1 (or the pseudogene TRBV3-2) and TRBJ2-5; 7 bases align to TRBD2. The CDR3 is made up of 15 amino acids. Germline V gives CDR1 LGHDT, CDR2 YNNKEL (reference sequence). The V and J ends lost 1 base and 5 bases, in that order; junction bases with no gene match: 7. As DNA, the CDR3 is TGTGCCAGCAGCCAAGCGGTAGCGGGCGTGGAGACCCAGTACTTC. It translates to CASSQAVAGVETQYF.

The chain has TRBV5-1 and TRBJ1-4; 8 nucleotides line up with TRBD1. This CDR3 is built from 16 residues. Germline CDR1 SGHRS, CDR2 YFSETQ. After removal of 0 bases from V and 4 bases from J, the junction contained 5 bases not matched to a gene. For the CDR3, the DNA is TGCGCCAGCAGCTTGGGACAGGGGATAAATAATGAAAAACTGTTTTTT. It encodes CASSLGQGINNEKLFF.

This chain joins TRBV5-4 and TRBJ1-2; 7 bases align to TRBD1. The CDR3 has 15 residues. V lost 2 bases, J lost 1 base, and 5 bases stayed unmatched. Germline CDR1 and CDR2: SGHNT and YYREEE (reference sequence). This CDR3 reads CASSFADRDNYGYTF. CDR3 nucleotide sequence: TGTGCCAGCAGCTTCGCCGACAGGGATAACTATGGCTACACCTTC.